This T cell receptor (beta chain) was recorded in a study of CD8 T cells in Susac syndrome. Study results and caveats: The study acknowledged a relatively small number of individuals in its TCR sequencing and HLA analysis.

A word on this clonotype: Its antigen is still unknown.

The V and J ends lost 5 bases and 5 bases respectively, with 10 bases between them. The CDR3 extends over 13 amino acids. The RNA input was roughly 0.45 to 1 ug, and it was reverse transcribed with random hexamers. Amplification of the TCR beta CDR3 was carried out by immunoSEQ multiplex PCR, which spanned a total of 54 Vbeta and 13 Jbeta segments. Using its own MiXCR run on the immunoSEQ multiplex PCR reads, TCRdb lists one record per CDR3 protein. The sample shows around 190,000 distinct CDR3 sequences, about 95% of them seen only once. The healthy controls were matched to patients by age and sex. FACS enriched CD8+ TEMRA cells, while bulk CD8+ and CD4+ were negatively isolated.

The chain uses TRBV12-3 or TRBV12-4 and TRBJ1-5; TRBD1 is a possible D gene (6 bases). The sequence came from a human donor in good health. Sample: CD4+ T cells from PBMCs. The DNA for the CDR3 is TGTGCCAGCAGTCCGAACAGGGATCAGCCCCAGCATTTT. Translating gives CASSPNRDQPQHF.